This paragraph covers one T cell receptor (beta chain) sequence. What it binds is unknown. Libraries of TRB cDNA were made by 5' RACE and carried UMIs. TCRdb reanalyzed the 5' RACE reads and collapses them to one entry per CDR3 protein, without DNA. This sample contains 150,000 or so distinct CDR3 sequences. The data derive from a study of CXCR3-negative and CXCR3-positive naive CD8 T cells. The CDR3 has 14 amino acids. Germline V gene sequence: CDR1 SGHAT, CDR2 FQNNGV. General study results and limits: CXCR3-expressing naive cells carried TRB CDR3s more hydrophobic than those of CXCR3-negative naive cells.

The TCR sequence derives from a human donor in good health. Some clones in this sample may be carry-over from other donors' samples. The rearrangement uses TRBV11-2 and TRBJ1-5. The sample consisted of naive CXCR3+ CD8+ T cells from blood. Documented subset: CD45RO-CCR7+CD27+CD95- naive CD8+ T cells expressing CXCR3 (TNR3+). The CDR3 here is CASSLDGRNQPQHF.